These 10 T cell receptor beta chains share one sample of origin, sequenced in a study of T cell repertoires in cytomegalovirus infection. Their antigen targets remain unknown. TCRdb re-called the reads through MiXCR, storing one row per CDR3 protein. The sample yields some 940,000 distinct CDR3 sequences, 30% to 40% seen once. Sequenced material: cultured CD8+ T cells from PBMCs, taken from culture after CMV antigen stimulation. The receptors were gathered from a human donor in good health (CMV status not recorded). Some clones in this sample may be carry-over from other donors' samples.

This clonotype was counted ten times or more. The V gene is TRBV6-1, the J gene TRBJ1-2; D call uncertain. V was cut by 4 bases and J by 4 bases, with 13 bases left in between. The germline V gene encodes CDR1 MNHNS and CDR2 SASEGT. The CDR3 spans 14 residues. CDR3 sequence: CASSAHLEGYGYTF. The CDR3 nucleotides are TGTGCCAGCAGTGCCCATCTCGAAGGCTATGGCTACACCTTC.

This clonotype was picked up a small number of times. V usage is TRBV11-1 and J usage is TRBJ1-1; no reliable D call. Germline loops: CDR1 SGHAT, CDR2 FQDESV (reference sequence). V lost 5 bases, J lost 11 bases, and 18 bases lay in between. This CDR3 spans 13 amino acids. The CDR3 spells CASSPRVVGYAFF. In DNA, the CDR3 is TGTGCCAGCAGCCCACGGGTGGTCGGATATGCTTTCTTT.

The rearrangement joins TRBV12-3 or TRBV12-4 to TRBJ1-3, with no clear D. V dropped 5 bases and J dropped 0 bases, with 8 bases sitting between them. This CDR3 has 14 residues. CDR3 sequence: CASSPVNSGNTIYF. In DNA form, the CDR3 reads TGTGCCAGCAGTCCAGTGAACTCTGGAAACACCATATATTTT.

V and J are TRBV19 and TRBJ1-2; perhaps TRBD1 as D (6 bases). CDR1 and CDR2 from the germline V gene are LNHDA and SQIVND (reference sequence). Trimming took off 4 bases at V and 0 bases at J, with 12 bases between the two ends. This CDR3 is 15 amino acids long. CDR3 loop: CASSTSTGANYGYTF. The CDR3 DNA reads as TGTGCCAGTAGTACTTCGACAGGAGCTAACTATGGCTACACCTTC.

This chain connects TRBV6-1 to TRBJ1-6, with D possibly matching TRBD1 (5 bases). The germline CDR1 and CDR2 sequences are MNHNS and SASEGT. The CDR3 length is 16 residues. V lost 1 base, J lost 0 bases, and 7 bases lay in between. The CDR3 region is CASSEGDSSYNSPLHF. In DNA form, the CDR3 reads TGTGCCAGCAGTGAAGGAGACAGCTCCTATAATTCACCCCTCCACTTT.

The chain uses TRBV6-1 and TRBJ1-2; D unresolved. The V end lost 7 bases, the J end lost 0 bases, and 15 bases lay between the germline ends. The CDR3 contains 15 residues. CDR1 is MNHNS, CDR2 SASEGT, per germline. CDR3 nucleotide sequence: TGTGCCAGCACTGTAACCTGGGAATCTAACTATGGCTACACCTTC. It specifies CASTVTWESNYGYTF.

The chain carries TRBV12-3 or TRBV12-4 and TRBJ1-5; D uncertain. V dropped 0 bases and J dropped 6 bases, with 9 bases sitting between them. The CDR3 is 14 amino acids. The CDR3 loop is CASSLARETQPQHF. The CDR3 bases are TGTGCCAGCAGTTTAGCACGTGAAACTCAGCCCCAGCATTTT.

This clonotype has more than one count but fewer than ten. The chain has TRBV6-2 or TRBV6-3 and TRBJ2-1; D is unclear. Germline CDR1 reads MNHEY; CDR2 reads SVGEGT. This CDR3 has 12 residues. Between the trimmed V and J ends, which lost 4 bases and 9 bases, there was a span of 10 bases. In DNA form, the CDR3 reads TGTGCCAGCAGTTTCAGTGGGCTTGAGCAGTTCTTC. Protein product: CASSFSGLEQFF.

The J gene is TRBJ1-5, the V gene TRBV6-6; D gene unclear. Germline values: CDR1 MNHNY, CDR2 SVGAGI (reference sequence). The CDR3 is made up of 15 amino acids. Trimming left V 2 bases short and J 6 bases short, with 14 bases between. CDR3 amino acids: CASSYGRVRTQPQHF. The CDR3 DNA is TGTGCCAGCAGTTACGGCCGGGTTCGGACTCAGCCCCAGCATTTT.

Ten or more counts support this clonotype. J is TRBJ2-7 and V is TRBV28; D gene uncertain. Between the trimmed V and J ends, which lost 4 bases and 5 bases, there was a span of 9 bases. The germline V gene encodes CDR1 MDHEN and CDR2 SYDVKM. The CDR3 spans 12 residues. The CDR3 is CASSSGRHEQYV. The CDR3, as DNA: TGTGCCAGCAGTTCCGGACGACACGAGCAGTACGTC.